Listed below are T cell receptor beta chains from one sample, sequenced in a study of patients and donors after allogeneic stem cell transplantation. TCRdb re-called the RT-PCR reads with MiXCR, one entry per CDR3 protein. The data show approximately 430,000 distinct CDR3 sequences, under 20% seen once. Sequenced input: blood, either unsorted or a sorted T cell fraction (not recorded which). The receptors were gathered from a human donor who was either an allogeneic HSCT recipient or a stem cell or donor lymphocyte infusion donor (not recorded which). It is not recorded whose cells these are; they may come from a transplant donor. The CDR3 runs from the conserved cysteine through the conserved F or W. The D gene is left open where the match is weak. Clone size is not always given. Where it is, it says once, few, many or a class for expanded clones.

j_call v_call clone_size d_call cdr3_nt cdr3_aa
TRBJ2-4 TRBV27 few TRBD2 TGTGCCAGCAGTTTACTGGGGAGGGTTATAGCCAAAAACATTCAGTACTTC CASSLLGRVIAKNIQYF
TRBJ2-7 TRBV4-1 few TRBD1 TGCGCCAGCAGCATAGGACAGGGGACCTACGAGCAGTACTTC CASSIGQGTYEQYF
TRBJ2-3 TRBV6-4 . . TGTGCCAGCAGTGACTGGCCAGGAGGATATACGCAGTATTTT CASSDWPGGYTQYF
TRBJ2-3 TRBV24-1 . TRBD2 TGTGCCACCAGTGATGACCTGACTAGCGGGGGGGCCACAGATACGCAGTATTTT CATSDDLTSGGATDTQYF
TRBJ1-2 TRBV7-3 . TRBD1 TGTGCCAGCAGCCCTAGCCCGGGACAGGGATCAAATGGCTACACCTTC CASSPSPGQGSNGYTF
TRBJ2-3 TRBV5-1 few TRBD1 TGCGCCAGCAGAAGGCAGGGGGATACAGATACGCAGTATTTT CASRRQGDTDTQYF
TRBJ1-1 TRBV5-1 many TRBD1 TGCGCCAGCAGCTCTGGGACAGGCACTGAAGCTTTCTTT CASSSGTGTEAFF
TRBJ2-2 TRBV5-1 many TRBD2 TGCGCCAGCAGCCTACTAGCGGCGAACACCGGGGAGCTGTTTTTT CASSLLAANTGELFF
TRBJ1-2 TRBV11-2 . . TGTGCCAGCACCAAGGGGGGGGGGCTGGTTGGCTACACCTTC CASTKGGGLVGYTF
TRBJ1-1 TRBV6-7 . . TGTGCCAGCAGTTTCGACAGCCTAAACACTGAAGCTTTCTTT CASSFDSLNTEAFF
TRBJ1-2 TRBV5-1 . . TGCGCCAGCAGCAAACAGGGAGAGAACTATGGCTACACCTTC CASSKQGENYGYTF